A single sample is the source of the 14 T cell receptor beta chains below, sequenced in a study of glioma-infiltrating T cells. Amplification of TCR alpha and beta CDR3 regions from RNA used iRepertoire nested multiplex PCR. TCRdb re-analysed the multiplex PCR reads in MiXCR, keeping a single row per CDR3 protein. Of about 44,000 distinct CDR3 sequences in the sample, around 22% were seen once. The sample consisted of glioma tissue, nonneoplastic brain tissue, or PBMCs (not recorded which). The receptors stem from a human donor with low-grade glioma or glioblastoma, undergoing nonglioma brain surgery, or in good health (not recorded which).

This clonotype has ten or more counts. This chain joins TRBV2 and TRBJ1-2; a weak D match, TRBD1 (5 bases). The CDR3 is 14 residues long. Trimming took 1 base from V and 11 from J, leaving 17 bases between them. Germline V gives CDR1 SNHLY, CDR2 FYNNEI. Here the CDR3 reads CASSEGGLGGDYTF. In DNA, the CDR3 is TGTGCCAGCAGTGAAGGAGGCCTGGGGGGAGATTACACCTTC. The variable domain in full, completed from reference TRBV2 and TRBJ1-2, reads EPEVTQTPSHQVTQMGQEVILRCVPISNHLYFYWYRQILGQKVEFLVSFYNNEISEKSEIFDDQFSVERPDGSNFTLKIRSTKLEDSAMYFCASSEGGLGGDYTFGSGTRLTVV.

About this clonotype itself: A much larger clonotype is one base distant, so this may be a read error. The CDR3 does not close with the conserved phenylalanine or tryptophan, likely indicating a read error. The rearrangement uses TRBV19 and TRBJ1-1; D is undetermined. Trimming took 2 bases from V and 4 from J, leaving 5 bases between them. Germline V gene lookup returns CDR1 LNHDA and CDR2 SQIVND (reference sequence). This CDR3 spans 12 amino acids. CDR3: CASSILGTEAFL. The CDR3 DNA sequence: TGTGCCAGTAGTATACTTGGCACTGAAGCTTTCCTT.

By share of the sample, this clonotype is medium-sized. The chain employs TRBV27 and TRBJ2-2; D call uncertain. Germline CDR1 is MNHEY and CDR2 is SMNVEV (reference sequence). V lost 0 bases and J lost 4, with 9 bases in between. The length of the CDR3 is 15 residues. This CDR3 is CASSLSIQPTGELFF. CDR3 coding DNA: TGTGCCAGCAGTTTATCGATTCAACCCACCGGGGAGCTGTTTTTT.

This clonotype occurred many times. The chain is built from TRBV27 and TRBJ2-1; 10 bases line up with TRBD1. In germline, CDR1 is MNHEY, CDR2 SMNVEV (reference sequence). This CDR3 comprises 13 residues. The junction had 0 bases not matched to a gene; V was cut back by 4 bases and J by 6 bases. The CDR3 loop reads CASSWDRGNEQFF. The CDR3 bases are TGTGCCAGCAGTTGGGACAGGGGCAATGAGCAGTTCTTC.

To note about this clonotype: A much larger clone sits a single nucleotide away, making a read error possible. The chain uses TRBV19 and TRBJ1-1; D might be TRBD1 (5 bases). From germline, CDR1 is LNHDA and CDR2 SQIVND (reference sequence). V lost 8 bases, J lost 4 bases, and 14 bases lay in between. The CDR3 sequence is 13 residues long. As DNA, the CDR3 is TGTGCCAGTGGCCAGGGAGCGGGCACTGAAGCTTTCTTT. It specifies CASGQGAGTEAFF.

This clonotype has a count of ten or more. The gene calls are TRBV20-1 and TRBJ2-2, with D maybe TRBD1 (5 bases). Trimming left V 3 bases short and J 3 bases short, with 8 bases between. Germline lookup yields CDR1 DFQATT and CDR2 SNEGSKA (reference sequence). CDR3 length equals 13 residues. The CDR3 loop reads CSARGLYTGELFF. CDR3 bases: TGCAGTGCTAGGGGGCTCTACACCGGGGAGCTGTTTTTT.

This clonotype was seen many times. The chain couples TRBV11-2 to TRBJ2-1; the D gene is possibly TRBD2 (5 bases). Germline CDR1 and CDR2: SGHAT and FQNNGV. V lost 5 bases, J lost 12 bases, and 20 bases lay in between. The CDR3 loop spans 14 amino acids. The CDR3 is CASSAYLGGGGQFF. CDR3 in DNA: TGTGCCAGCAGCGCATACCTGGGCGGTGGAGGGCAGTTCTTC.

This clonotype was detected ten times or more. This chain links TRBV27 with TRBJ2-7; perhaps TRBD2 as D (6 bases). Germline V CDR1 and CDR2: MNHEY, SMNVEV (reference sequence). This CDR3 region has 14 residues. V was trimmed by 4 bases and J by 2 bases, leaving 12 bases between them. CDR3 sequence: CASSSAGLAYEQYF. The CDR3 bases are TGTGCCAGCAGTTCCGCGGGACTCGCCTACGAGCAGTACTTC.

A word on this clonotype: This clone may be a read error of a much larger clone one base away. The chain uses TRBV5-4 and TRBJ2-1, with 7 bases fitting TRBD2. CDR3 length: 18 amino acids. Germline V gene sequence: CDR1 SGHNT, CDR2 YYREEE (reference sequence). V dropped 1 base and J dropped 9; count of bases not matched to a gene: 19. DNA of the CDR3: TGTGCCAGCAGCTTGTATAGTTTTACGAGCGGGATGGGTCCTGAGCAGTTCTTC. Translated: CASSLYSFTSGMGPEQFF.

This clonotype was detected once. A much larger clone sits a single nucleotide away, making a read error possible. CDR3 loop: CASRIPGEETRYF. For the CDR3, the DNA is TGTGCCAGCAGGATACCGGGAGAAGAGACCCGGTACTTC. The V gene is TRBV12-3 or TRBV12-4, the J gene TRBJ2-5, with D perhaps matching TRBD2 (6 bases). This CDR3 contains 13 residues.

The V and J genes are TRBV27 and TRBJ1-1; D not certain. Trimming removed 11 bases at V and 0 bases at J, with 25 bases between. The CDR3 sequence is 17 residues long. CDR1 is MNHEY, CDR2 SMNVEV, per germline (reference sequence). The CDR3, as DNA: TGTGCCTCCGGACGGTACAAACCCGGGCCTTTGAACACTGAAGCTTTCTTT. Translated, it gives CASGRYKPGPLNTEAFF.

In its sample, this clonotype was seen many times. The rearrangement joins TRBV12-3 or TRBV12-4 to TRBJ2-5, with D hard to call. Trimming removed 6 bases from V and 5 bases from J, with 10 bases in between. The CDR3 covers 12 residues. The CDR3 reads CASSLLGETQYF. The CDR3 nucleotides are TGTGCCAGCAGCTTGTTGGGGGAGACCCAGTACTTC.

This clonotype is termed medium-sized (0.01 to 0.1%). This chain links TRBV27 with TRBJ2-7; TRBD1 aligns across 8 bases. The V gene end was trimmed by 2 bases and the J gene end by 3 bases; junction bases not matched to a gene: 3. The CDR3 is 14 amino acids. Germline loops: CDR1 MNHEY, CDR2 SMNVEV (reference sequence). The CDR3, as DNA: TGTGCCAGCAGTTTAGTTGGACAGGGCTACGAGCAGTACTTC. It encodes CASSLVGQGYEQYF.

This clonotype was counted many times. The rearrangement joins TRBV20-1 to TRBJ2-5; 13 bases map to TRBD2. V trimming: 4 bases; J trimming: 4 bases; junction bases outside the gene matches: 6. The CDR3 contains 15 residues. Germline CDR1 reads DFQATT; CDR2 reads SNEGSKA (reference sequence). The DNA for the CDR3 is TGCAGTGCTATCCGGACTAGCGGGAGCTTAGAGACCCAGTACTTC. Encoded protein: CSAIRTSGSLETQYF.